This section outlines one T cell receptor (beta chain) sequence together with its context. The record originates from a study of blood T cell repertoires in COVID-19. V was trimmed by 1 base and J by 5 bases, leaving 18 bases between them. CDR1 and CDR2 (germline): LGHNA, YNFKEQ. CDR3 size: 16 residues. Assay used: immunoSEQ multiplex PCR; TCRdb lists only in-frame clones, some missing. The table records some 350,000 clones, roughly nine tenths of them present only once. Cohort 3 donors counted as recovered after two negative PCRs, clearance, or resolved symptoms. The chain combines TRBV4-2 with TRBJ2-7, with D perhaps matching TRBD2 (7 bases). Sequences were obtained from PBMCs or T cells enriched from blood (not recorded which). The clonotype originates from a young man who had recovered from COVID-19. The CDR3 spells CASSQGEGGRFNEQYF. The CDR3 region has the DNA TGTGCCAGCAGCCAAGGTGAGGGGGGGCGATTCAACGAGCAGTACTTC.